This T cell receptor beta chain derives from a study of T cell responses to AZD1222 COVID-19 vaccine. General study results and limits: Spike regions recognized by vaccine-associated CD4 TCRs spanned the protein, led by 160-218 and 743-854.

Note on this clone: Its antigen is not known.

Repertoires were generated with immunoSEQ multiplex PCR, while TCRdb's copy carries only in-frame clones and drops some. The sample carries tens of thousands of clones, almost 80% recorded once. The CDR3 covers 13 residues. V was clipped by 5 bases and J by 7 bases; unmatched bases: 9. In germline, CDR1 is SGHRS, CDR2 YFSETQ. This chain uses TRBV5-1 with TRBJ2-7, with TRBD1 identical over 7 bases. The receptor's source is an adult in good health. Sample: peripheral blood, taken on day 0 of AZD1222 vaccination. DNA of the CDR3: TGCGCCAGCAGTCGGGTAGGGGGCAGAGAGCAGTACTTC. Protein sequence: CASSRVGGREQYF.